The subject of this entry is one T cell receptor beta chain. What it recognizes is unknown. Nominally healthy donors provided the samples, though records likely missed some immune exposures. The data belong to a study of cytomegalovirus exposure and HLA in healthy donors. Researchers ran the PCR with 60 Vbeta and 13 Jbeta primers. The protocol was immunoSEQ multiplex PCR, while the TCRdb copy is restricted to in-frame clones and leaves out a portion. In the table there are approximately 190,000 clones, 75% to 80% of which are singletons. Germline V gene lookup returns CDR1 LNHNV and CDR2 YYDKDF (reference sequence). This CDR3 has 14 residues. Trimming at V came to 0 bases and at J to 11 bases, leaving 7 bases not matched to a gene. General study findings and limits: Later examination showed HLA-associated TCR beta chains had greater clonal expansion than equally common others. The authors assumed roughly uniform sequencing depth across donors for presence/absence analyses. Segments of the TCR beta V type were, in most cases, productive about 87% or about 30% of the time in an earlier analysis.

This sequence joins TRBV15 and TRBJ1-1, with 9 bases aligning to TRBD1. Material: PBMCs. This clonotype was sampled from a woman in her twenties or thirties in good health and CMV-seropositive. The CDR3 region has the DNA TGTGCCACCAGCAGAGATTTGGGGACAGGGCGGGCTTTCTTT. Encoded protein: CATSRDLGTGRAFF.